This T cell receptor beta chain was recovered during a study of low-dose radiotherapy and immunotherapy resistance in tumors. The overall study: Each patient took aspirin at a dose of 300 mg by mouth once daily over the course of four cycles, with dosing beginning on cycle 1 day 1. Primers used for first-strand cDNA, a TRAV- and TRBV-specific set, covered both alpha and beta chains.

V was trimmed by 3 bases and J by 6 bases, leaving 9 bases between them. The germline V gene encodes CDR1 DFQATT and CDR2 SNEGSKA (reference sequence). This CDR3 has 12 residues. Specified time point: before trial treatment. Donors were treated with nivolumab, ipilimumab, aspirin, and low-dose cyclophosphamide and radiotherapy. Ten or more counts support this clonotype. PCR amplification of the TCRs was performed with Phusion for 15 to 25 PCR cycles, and it relied on a constant-region primer together with a V-primer adapter. TCRdb re-called the reads through MiXCR, storing one row per CDR3 protein. The sample carries about 47,000 distinct CDR3 sequences, 12% recorded once.

Sample: PBMCs, taken before treatment. This clonotype was obtained from a female donor with ovarian cancer. The V and J genes are TRBV20-1 and TRBJ2-1; D remains unclear. CDR3 DNA: TGCAGTGCTAGGCCGGATTTCAATGAGCAGTTCTTC. Translating gives CSARPDFNEQFF.